These 21 T cell receptor beta chains share one sample of origin, sequenced in a study of blood T cell repertoires in COVID-19. Sequenced by immunoSEQ multiplex PCR; TCRdb stores in-frame clones only, minus some. The table has 73,000 or so clones, roughly 84% seen once; the top ten hold more than 5%. Sample: peripheral blood. The receptors were gathered from a woman in her sixties or seventies with acute or convalescent COVID-19.

This clone was counted once. V is TRBV3-1 (or the pseudogene TRBV3-2) and J is TRBJ2-4; D is possibly TRBD2 (5 bases). The CDR3 runs 15 residues. Germline CDR1 and CDR2: LGHDT and YNNKEL (reference sequence). V shed 1 base and J shed 7 bases, with 14 bases lying between them. The CDR3 DNA reads TGTGCCAGCAGCCAAGTCGGGATGCTAGAGAACATTCAGTACTTC. Protein: CASSQVGMLENIQYF.

The rearrangement uses TRBV3-1 (or the pseudogene TRBV3-2) and TRBJ1-3; D is undetermined. The CDR3 sequence is 16 residues long. V lost 0 bases and J 0 bases, leaving 9 bases between the germline ends. Germline-derived CDR1 and CDR2 are LGHDT and YNNKEL (reference sequence). The chain's CDR3 is CASSQEKRISGNTIYF. Written as DNA, the CDR3 is TGTGCCAGCAGCCAAGAAAAGAGGATCTCTGGAAACACCATATATTTT.

The chain is built from TRBV7-9 and TRBJ2-7; 9 bases line up with TRBD1. The CDR3 runs 16 residues. Germline CDR1 and CDR2: SEHNR and FQNEAQ (reference sequence). V gave up 5 bases and J gave up 5 bases; unmatched junction bases: 13. CDR3 residues: CASSPNWGQGLHEQYF. CDR3 in DNA: TGTGCCAGCAGCCCTAATTGGGGACAGGGTCTCCACGAGCAGTACTTC. The variable domain in full, completed from reference TRBV7-9 and TRBJ2-7, reads DTGVSQNPRHKITKRGQNVTFRCDPISEHNRLYWYRQTLGQGPEFLTYFQNEAQLEKSRLLSDRFSAERPKGSFSTLEIQRTEQGDSAMYLCASSPNWGQGLHEQYFGPGTRLTVT.

The chain joins TRBV25-1 to TRBJ2-7, with TRBD2 as a possible D gene (5 bases). V lost 3 bases to trimming and J lost 4 bases, with 7 bases between them. The length of the CDR3 is 12 residues. CDR1 MGHDK and CDR2 SYGVNS come from the germline V gene. As DNA, the CDR3 is TGTGCCAGCAGTGACGGGATTTACGAGCAGTACTTC. It yields the protein CASSDGIYEQYF.

The chain carries TRBV5-1 and TRBJ1-1, with 7 bases that match TRBD1. V lost 0 bases and J lost 6; bases outside the gene matches: 2. The CDR3 consists of 13 residues. Germline V lookup: CDR1 SGHRS, CDR2 YFSETQ. CDR3 sequence: CASSLEGAAEAFF. CDR3 sequence (DNA): TGCGCCAGCAGCTTGGAGGGGGCCGCTGAAGCTTTCTTT.

V gene TRBV7-2 combines with J gene TRBJ1-2; no reliable D call. Trimming cost V 1 base and J 1 base, with 13 bases left between them. The CDR3 has 16 residues. The germline gives CDR1 SGHTA, CDR2 FQGNSA. DNA for the CDR3: TGTGCCAGCAGCTTAGTATTCGCCAGGCATAACTATGGCTACACCTTC. Its translation: CASSLVFARHNYGYTF. Drawing the rest from reference TRBV7-2 and TRBJ1-2, the complete variable domain is GAGVSQSPSNKVTEKGKDVELRCDPISGHTALYWYRQSLGQGLEFLIYFQGNSAPDKSGLPSDRFSAERTGGSVSTLTIQRTQQEDSAVYLCASSLVFARHNYGYTFGSGTRLTVV.

This clone was recorded only once. The rearrangement links TRBV18 to TRBJ1-6; D is perhaps TRBD1 (5 bases). CDR3 size: 17 residues. Deletions cut 2 bases from V and 10 bases from J, with 21 bases between. Germline assignment: CDR1 KGHSH and CDR2 LQKENI. The CDR3 DNA reads TGTGCCAGCTCACCAAAAAGTCAGGTCCAGGGCCGATCACCCCTCCACTTT. It yields the protein CASSPKSQVQGRSPLHF.

V and J are TRBV5-1 and TRBJ1-1; possible D gene TRBD1, 5 bases. Deletions cut 1 base from V and 4 bases from J, with 11 bases between. CDR1 is SGHRS and CDR2 is YFSETQ in the germline V gene. The CDR3 runs to 14 residues. CDR3 in DNA: TGCGCCAGCAGCTTGAACGTCGGGGGCACTGAAGCTTTCTTT. The encoded protein is CASSLNVGGTEAFF.

The chain recombines TRBV7-9 with TRBJ1-2; TRBD1 is a possible D gene (6 bases). This CDR3 comprises 14 residues. The V and J ends lost 7 bases and 7 bases respectively, with 19 bases between them. Germline CDR1 is SEHNR and CDR2 is FQNEAQ (reference sequence). CDR3 sequence reads: CASTGGMAISGYTF. CDR3 in DNA: TGTGCCAGCACTGGGGGCATGGCAATCAGTGGCTACACCTTC.

Here the CDR3 DNA reads TGTGCCAGCAGTTTTAATGCCGGGACAGGGAGAGAAAAACTGTTTTTT. This encodes CASSFNAGTGREKLFF. The chain has TRBV6-5 and TRBJ1-4; the match to TRBD1 covers 9 bases. This CDR3 contains 16 residues. The V gene end was trimmed by 4 bases and the J gene end by 8 bases; junction bases not matched to a gene: 11. Germline values: CDR1 MNHEY, CDR2 SVGAGI.

This sequence joins TRBV9 and TRBJ1-5; D possibly corresponds to TRBD1 (5 bases). Trimming took 0 bases from V and 4 from J, leaving 8 bases between them. This CDR3 is built from 14 residues. Looked up from germline, CDR1 is SGDLS and CDR2 is YYNGEE. The chain's CDR3 is CASSVDQGNQPQHF. CDR3 bases: TGTGCCAGCAGCGTAGATCAGGGAAATCAGCCCCAGCATTTT.

The chain employs TRBV5-1 and TRBJ2-3, with D possibly matching TRBD2 (6 bases). The CDR3 contains 15 residues. V was clipped by 4 bases and J by 1 base, with 13 bases between them. Germline V gene lookup returns CDR1 SGHRS and CDR2 YFSETQ. Here the CDR3 DNA reads TGCGCCAGCAGCGGTTCGGGCGGGGGCACAGATACGCAGTATTTT. Translating it yields CASSGSGGGTDTQYF.

This clone occurred a few times. The chain recombines TRBV5-6 with TRBJ1-1, with a tentative D call TRBD1 (5 bases). The CDR3 sequence is 14 residues long. The V end was cut by 4 bases, the J end by 1 base, with 11 bases between. Germline V gene lookup returns CDR1 SGHDT and CDR2 YYEEEE. The CDR3: CASSPRAGNTEAFF. The CDR3 DNA reads TGTGCCAGCAGCCCCAGGGCAGGGAACACTGAAGCTTTCTTT.

This clone appeared a few times. The chain couples TRBV7-5 to TRBJ2-5; TRBD2, the table's D call, was not compared with the DNA. TRBV7-5 constitutes a pseudogene. This CDR3 region has 16 residues. The CDR3: CVRSLEASGHEETQYF. The CDR3 DNA reads TGTGTCAGAAGCTTAGAGGCTAGCGGGCATGAAGAGACCCAGTACTTC.

As regards this clone: At the DNA level, this CDR3 is encoded by other sequences in the same sample as well. The chain is built from TRBV14 and TRBJ1-1; D unresolved. V was shortened by 1 base and J by 4 bases, with 10 bases between the two germline ends. The CDR3 extends over 14 amino acids. The V gene's germline CDR1 is SGHDN and CDR2 FVKESK. For the CDR3, the DNA is TGTGCCAGCAGCCAAGTCTCGAGCGGCACTGAAGCTTTCTTT. It yields the protein CASSQVSSGTEAFF.

The chain combines TRBV27 with TRBJ1-2, with TRBD1 matching over 10 bases. Germline-derived CDR1 and CDR2 are MNHEY and SMNVEV (reference sequence). V shed 5 bases, J shed 0 bases, and the junction held 6 bases outside the gene matches. This CDR3 is 16 amino acids long. The CDR3, as DNA: TGTGCCAGCAGTCACGGACAGGGGGACGCTAACTATGGCTACACCTTC. Translated, it gives CASSHGQGDANYGYTF.

The chain uses TRBV4-1 and TRBJ1-2, with D unclear. V lost 2 bases to trimming and J lost 2 bases, with 9 bases between them. Per germline, CDR1 MGHRA and CDR2 YSYEKL. The CDR3 covers 14 residues. CDR3 coding DNA: TGCGCCAGCAGCCAAACACAGCTAAACTATGGCTACACCTTC. Translation: CASSQTQLNYGYTF.

The chain joins TRBV11-2 to TRBJ2-7; D is possibly TRBD1 (6 bases). The germline V gene encodes CDR1 SGHAT and CDR2 FQNNGV. This CDR3 comprises 15 residues. The germline V and J ends were trimmed by 3 bases and 7 bases, with 19 bases remaining between them. This CDR3 reads CASSFNVGAGVEQYF. CDR3 coding DNA: TGTGCCAGCAGCTTCAACGTGGGGGCAGGCGTTGAGCAGTACTTC. The full variable domain, in which reference TRBV11-2 and TRBJ2-7 provide the parts outside the CDR3, is EAGVAQSPRYKIIEKRQSVAFWCNPISGHATLYWYQQILGQGPKLLIQFQNNGVVDDSQLPKDRFSAERLKGVDSTLKIQPAKLEDSAVYLCASSFNVGAGVEQYFGPGTRLTVT.

V is TRBV5-6 and J is TRBJ1-1, with D possibly TRBD1 on 6 matching bases. Germline assignment: CDR1 SGHDT and CDR2 YYEEEE. CDR3 length equals 13 residues. Trimming shortened V by 4 bases and J by 5 bases, and 12 bases separated the two germline ends. The CDR3, as DNA: TGTGCCAGCAGCCTAACCAGGGGAACTGAAGCTTTCTTT. Amino acids: CASSLTRGTEAFF.

The J gene is TRBJ1-2, the V gene TRBV30; D is possibly TRBD1 (5 bases). Germline assignment: CDR1 GTSNPN and CDR2 SVGIG (reference sequence). The CDR3 runs to 11 residues. Trimming cost V 0 bases and J 7 bases, with 6 bases left between them. The CDR3 bases are TGTGCCTGGAGTGTACAGGTTGGCTACACCTTC. Residues: CAWSVQVGYTF.

The chain links TRBV7-2 to TRBJ1-1; D is undetermined. Trimming pared 3 bases from V and 1 base from J, leaving 6 bases between. Germline V lookup: CDR1 SGHTA, CDR2 FQGNSA. This CDR3 region has 13 residues. The CDR3 loop reads CASSFYQNTEAFF. The CDR3 DNA sequence: TGTGCCAGCAGCTTCTACCAGAACACTGAAGCTTTCTTT. Full variable domain (remainder filled in from reference TRBV7-2 and TRBJ1-1): GAGVSQSPSNKVTEKGKDVELRCDPISGHTALYWYRQSLGQGLEFLIYFQGNSAPDKSGLPSDRFSAERTGGSVSTLTIQRTQQEDSAVYLCASSFYQNTEAFFGQGTRLTVV.